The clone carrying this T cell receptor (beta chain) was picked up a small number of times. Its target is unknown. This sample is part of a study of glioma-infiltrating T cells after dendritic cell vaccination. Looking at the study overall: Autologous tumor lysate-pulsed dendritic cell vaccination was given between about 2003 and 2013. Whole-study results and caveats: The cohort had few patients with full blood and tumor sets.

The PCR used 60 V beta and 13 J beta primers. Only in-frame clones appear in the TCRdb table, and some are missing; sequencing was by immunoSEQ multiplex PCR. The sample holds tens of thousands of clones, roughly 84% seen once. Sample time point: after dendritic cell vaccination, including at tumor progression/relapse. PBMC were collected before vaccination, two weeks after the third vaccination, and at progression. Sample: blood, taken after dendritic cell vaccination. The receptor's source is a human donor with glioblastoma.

CDR3 in DNA: TGTGCCAGCAGCTTCGGGAGCTCCTACAATGAGCAGTTCTTC. Protein product: CASSFGSSYNEQFF. The chain uses TRBV9 and TRBJ2-1; possibly TRBD2 for D (6 bases). The CDR3 is 14 residues long. In germline, CDR1 is SGDLS, CDR2 YYNGEE. Trimming removed 4 bases at V and 0 bases at J, with 8 bases between.